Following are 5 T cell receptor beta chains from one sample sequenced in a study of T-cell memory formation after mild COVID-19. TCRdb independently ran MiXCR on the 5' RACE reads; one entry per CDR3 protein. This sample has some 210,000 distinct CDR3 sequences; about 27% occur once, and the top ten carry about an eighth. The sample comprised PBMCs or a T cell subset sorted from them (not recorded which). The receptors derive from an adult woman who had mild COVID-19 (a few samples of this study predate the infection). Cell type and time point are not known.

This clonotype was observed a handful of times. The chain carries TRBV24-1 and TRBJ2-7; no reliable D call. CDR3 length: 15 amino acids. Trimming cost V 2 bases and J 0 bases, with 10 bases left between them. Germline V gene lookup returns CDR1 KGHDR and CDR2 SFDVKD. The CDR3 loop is CATSDSQVSSYEQYF. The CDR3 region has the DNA TGTGCCACCAGTGATTCCCAGGTGAGCTCCTACGAGCAGTACTTC.

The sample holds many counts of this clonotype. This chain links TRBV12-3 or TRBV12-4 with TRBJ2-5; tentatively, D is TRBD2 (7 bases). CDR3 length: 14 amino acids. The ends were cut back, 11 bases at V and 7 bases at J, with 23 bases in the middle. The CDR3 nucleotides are TGTGCCTCGGGGAGGGCAGGGGAGTATGGGACCCAGTACTTC. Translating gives CASGRAGEYGTQYF.

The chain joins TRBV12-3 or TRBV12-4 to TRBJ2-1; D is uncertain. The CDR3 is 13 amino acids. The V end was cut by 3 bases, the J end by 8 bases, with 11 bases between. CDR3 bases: TGTGCCAGCAGTTTCTCGGGTAACGATGAGCAGTTCTTC. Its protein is CASSFSGNDEQFF.

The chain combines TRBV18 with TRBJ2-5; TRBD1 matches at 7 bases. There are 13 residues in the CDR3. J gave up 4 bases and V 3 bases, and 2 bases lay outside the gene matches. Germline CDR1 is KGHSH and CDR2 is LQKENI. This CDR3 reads CASSPNRGETQYF. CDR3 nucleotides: TGTGCCAGCTCACCGAACAGGGGAGAGACCCAGTACTTC.

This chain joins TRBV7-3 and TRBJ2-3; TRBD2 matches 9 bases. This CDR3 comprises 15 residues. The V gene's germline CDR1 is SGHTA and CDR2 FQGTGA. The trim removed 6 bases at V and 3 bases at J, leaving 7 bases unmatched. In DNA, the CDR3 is TGTGCCAGCAGTCCAAGCGGGGGGAGGACAGATACGCAGTATTTT. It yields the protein CASSPSGGRTDTQYF.